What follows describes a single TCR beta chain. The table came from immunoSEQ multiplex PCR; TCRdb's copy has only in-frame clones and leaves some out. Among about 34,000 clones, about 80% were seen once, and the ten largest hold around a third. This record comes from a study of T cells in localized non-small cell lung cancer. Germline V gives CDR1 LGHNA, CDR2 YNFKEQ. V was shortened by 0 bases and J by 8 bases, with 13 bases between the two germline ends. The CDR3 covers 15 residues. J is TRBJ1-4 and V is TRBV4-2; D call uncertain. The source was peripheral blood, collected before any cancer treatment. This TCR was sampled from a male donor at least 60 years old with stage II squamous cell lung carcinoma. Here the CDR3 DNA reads TGTGCCAGCAGCCAAGAGTGGCAGTCGAACGAAAAACTGTTTTTT. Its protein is CASSQEWQSNEKLFF.